These 22 T cell receptor beta chains were all obtained from the same sample, sequenced in a study of T cells in Graves' hyperthyroidism and ophthalmopathy. Amplification yielded TCR beta CDR3 regions, with RNA transcripts as the source. The HTBI primer set drove a first-round RT-PCR of the TCR CDR3. TCRdb re-called the multiplex PCR reads through MiXCR, storing one row per CDR3 protein. The table has about 98,000 distinct CDR3 sequences, about 37% seen once. The sample consisted of peripheral blood or thyroid tissue (not recorded which). Source of these receptors: a woman aged 25 to 39 with Graves' hyperthyroidism.

This clonotype was detected many times. The V call is TRBV7-2, the J call TRBJ1-5; D is ambiguous. This CDR3 contains 13 residues. CDR1 SGHTA and CDR2 FQGNSA come from the germline V gene. Trimming removed 5 bases from V and 3 bases from J, with 8 bases in between. The DNA of the CDR3 is TGTGCCAGCAGCCCAGACACCAATCAGCCCCAGCATTTT. Encoded protein: CASSPDTNQPQHF.

This clonotype was seen repeatedly, ten times or more. V gene TRBV5-1 combines with J gene TRBJ1-2; perhaps TRBD1 as D (5 bases). This CDR3 has 14 amino acids. Germline-derived CDR1 and CDR2 are SGHRS and YFSETQ. V lost 4 bases to trimming and J lost 8 bases, with 18 bases between them. For the CDR3, the DNA is TGCGCCAGCAGCCTACTCGACAGCTTACACGGCTACACCTTC. This translates into CASSLLDSLHGYTF.

V usage is TRBV9 and J usage is TRBJ2-2; 13 bases are shared with TRBD2. The junction had 12 bases not matched to a gene; V was cut back by 4 bases and J by 6 bases. The CDR3 extends over 18 amino acids. Germline V lookup: CDR1 SGDLS, CDR2 YYNGEE. The CDR3 loop is CASSLHGLAGALAGELFF. As DNA, the CDR3 is TGTGCCAGCAGCTTACATGGACTAGCGGGAGCGTTAGCCGGGGAGCTGTTTTTT.

This clonotype was counted many times. This chain joins TRBV6-1 and TRBJ1-2; D remains unclear. The CDR3 extends over 13 amino acids. V dropped 6 bases and J dropped 1 base, with 9 bases sitting between them. Germline values: CDR1 MNHNS, CDR2 SASEGT. CDR3 sequence reads: CASRPDGNYGYTF. CDR3 DNA: TGTGCCAGCAGACCCGACGGTAACTATGGCTACACCTTC.

This clonotype has a count of ten or more. This sequence joins TRBV20-1 and TRBJ1-6; no clear D gene. This CDR3 region has 15 residues. Trimming left V 6 bases short and J 7 bases short, with 19 bases between. The germline CDR1 and CDR2 sequences are DFQATT and SNEGSKA (reference sequence). The CDR3 region is CSAQGGVGANSPLHF. DNA of the CDR3: TGCAGTGCCCAAGGCGGTGTTGGCGCGAATTCACCCCTCCACTTT.

This chain connects TRBV3-1 to TRBJ2-5; D gene unclear. CDR1 and CDR2 (germline): LGHDT, YNNKEL (reference sequence). The CDR3 is made up of 16 amino acids. Trimming stripped 0 bases from V and 7 bases from J, with 18 bases between. CDR3 loop: CASSQDWQPYSGTQYF. DNA of the CDR3: TGTGCCAGCAGCCAAGATTGGCAGCCGTACTCTGGGACCCAGTACTTC.

This clonotype was seen ten or more times. The rearrangement links TRBV19 to TRBJ2-3, with 7 bases matching TRBD1. Looked up from germline, CDR1 is LNHDA and CDR2 is SQIVND (reference sequence). This CDR3 contains 13 residues. With 5 bases clipped from V and 4 bases from J, the junction kept 3 bases outside the gene matches. The CDR3 is CASSPGTADTQYF. The CDR3 nucleotides read TGTGCCAGTAGTCCCGGGACAGCAGATACGCAGTATTTT.

The table lists this clonotype with many counts. The CDR3 sequence is CASTGATGELFF. DNA of the CDR3: TGTGCCAGCACCGGAGCCACCGGGGAGCTGTTTTTT. This chain joins TRBV28 and TRBJ2-2; D remains ambiguous. Germline lookup yields CDR1 MDHEN and CDR2 SYDVKM. The CDR3 runs to 12 residues. V lost 7 bases, J lost 4 bases, and 7 bases lay in between. Drawing the rest from reference TRBV28 and TRBJ2-2, the complete variable domain is DVKVTQSSRYLVKRTGEKVFLECVQDMDHENMFWYRQDPGLGLRLIYFSYDVKMKEKGDIPEGYSVSREKKERFSLILESASTNQTSMYLCASTGATGELFFGEGSRLTVL.

This clonotype was recorded at least ten times. The V gene is TRBV4-1, the J gene TRBJ2-7; TRBD2 matches at 11 bases. This CDR3 has 17 residues. Germline lookup yields CDR1 MGHRA and CDR2 YSYEKL. The V and J ends lost 1 base and 2 bases, in that order; junction bases with no gene match: 7. CDR3 loop: CASSQAPLAGGTYEQYF. CDR3 sequence (DNA): TGCGCCAGCAGCCAAGCCCCCCTAGCGGGAGGAACCTACGAGCAGTACTTC.

This clonotype was detected many times. V usage is TRBV7-8 and J usage is TRBJ2-2; a possible D gene is TRBD2 (5 bases). This CDR3 has 16 amino acids. With 1 base removed from V and 2 bases from J, the gap between germline ends came to 11 bases. From germline, CDR1 is SGHVS and CDR2 FQNEAQ. CDR3 protein: CASSLGGLYNTGELFF. CDR3 nucleotide sequence: TGTGCCAGCAGCTTAGGCGGGCTCTATAACACCGGGGAGCTGTTTTTT. The complete variable domain, with remaining parts taken from reference TRBV7-8 and TRBJ2-2, reads GAGVSQSPRYKVAKRGQDVALRCDPISGHVSLFWYQQALGQGPEFLTYFQNEAQLDKSGLPSDRFFAERPEGSVSTLKIQRTQQEDSAVYLCASSLGGLYNTGELFFGEGSRLTVL.

This clonotype was recorded at least ten times. This chain joins TRBV2 and TRBJ2-3, with 7 positions matching TRBD1. There are 15 residues in the CDR3. V dropped 3 bases and J dropped 0; count of bases not matched to a gene: 3. Per the germline V gene, CDR1 is SNHLY and CDR2 is FYNNEI. The CDR3 loop is CASSEGQPSTDTQYF. The CDR3 DNA follows: TGTGCCAGCAGTGAGGGACAGCCCAGCACAGATACGCAGTATTTT.

Concerning this clonotype: At one end the junction does not follow the germline gene, possibly because of a read error. The genes are TRBV5-6 and TRBJ2-2, with D perhaps matching TRBD2 (6 bases). The CDR3 spans 12 residues. Germline V gives CDR1 SGHDT, CDR2 YYEEEE. This CDR3 reads CASSWGTGGLFF. The CDR3 DNA reads as TGTGCCAGTAGCTGGGGCACCGGGGGGCTGTTTTTT.

The chain is built from TRBV7-6 and TRBJ2-5; perhaps TRBD1 as D (6 bases). The CDR3 contains 14 residues. Trimming stripped 5 bases from V and 2 bases from J, with 12 bases between. The germline CDR1 and CDR2 sequences are SGHVS and FNYEAQ. The CDR3 loop is CASSLYRVQETQYF. The CDR3 nucleotides read TGTGCCAGCAGCCTTTACAGGGTGCAAGAGACCCAGTACTTC.

The rearrangement links TRBV6-5 to TRBJ1-2; D is unclear. The V end was cut by 8 bases, the J end by 8 bases, with 33 bases between. The germline gives CDR1 MNHEY, CDR2 SVGAGI. The CDR3 is 18 residues long. In DNA, the CDR3 is TGTGCCAGCTCACCACGACACCAATACCTCTATCGTCTCTGGGGCTACACCTTC. Translating gives CASSPRHQYLYRLWGYTF.

This clonotype came up many times. The genes are TRBV4-1 and TRBJ2-2; the D gene is possibly TRBD2 (5 bases). Germline assignment: CDR1 MGHRA and CDR2 YSYEKL. The V and J ends lost 2 bases and 6 bases respectively, with 19 bases between them. The CDR3 spans 17 residues. In nucleotides, the CDR3 is TGCGCCAGCAGCCAAAGGTCGTGGGTGGGAGTTGCCGGGGAGCTGTTTTTT. Protein product: CASSQRSWVGVAGELFF.

On this clonotype itself: A junction boundary mismatches the germline segment, possibly from a read error. The chain links TRBV25-1 to TRBJ2-7; D unresolved. The CDR3 is 14 residues long. Germline values: CDR1 MGHDK, CDR2 SYGVNS. The CDR3 DNA is TGTGCCAGCAGTTTAGCCAGTTCACCCTACGGGCAGTACTTC. Translating gives CASSLASSPYGQYF.

This clonotype was counted many times. V gene TRBV5-6 combines with J gene TRBJ1-1, with TRBD1 matching 9 bases. CDR3 length: 16 amino acids. Germline CDR1 is SGHDT and CDR2 is YYEEEE. Trimming removed 4 bases from V and 1 base from J; junction bases left unmatched: 8. The chain's CDR3 is CASSPLPGQGNTEAFF. The CDR3 DNA is TGTGCCAGCAGCCCGCTACCGGGACAGGGGAACACTGAAGCTTTCTTT.

The chain employs TRBV7-3 and TRBJ1-2; maybe TRBD1 (6 bases). CDR1 is SGHTA and CDR2 is FQGTGA in the germline V gene. CDR3 length: 14 residues. V lost 2 bases and J lost 4, with 11 bases in between. The CDR3 spells CASSLGGDSYGYTF. In nucleotides, the CDR3 is TGTGCCAGCAGCTTAGGGGGCGACTCCTATGGCTACACCTTC.

The chain is built from TRBV12-3 or TRBV12-4 and TRBJ1-4; D uncertain. The V end lost 2 bases, the J end lost 7 bases, and 17 bases lay between the germline ends. This CDR3 has 16 residues. CDR3 DNA: TGTGCCAGCAGTTTACAGGTGACTAGCGGGGTTGAAAAACTGTTTTTT. It specifies CASSLQVTSGVEKLFF.

There are a few counts of this clonotype. The rearrangement links TRBV9 to TRBJ1-2; D is possibly TRBD1 (6 bases). In germline, CDR1 is SGDLS, CDR2 YYNGEE. The CDR3 is made up of 15 amino acids. Between the trimmed V and J ends, which lost 2 bases and 6 bases, there was a span of 17 bases. The CDR3 sequence is CASSVSVRAGDGYTF. The DNA of the CDR3 is TGTGCCAGCAGCGTGTCGGTCCGCGCAGGGGATGGCTACACCTTC. The variable domain in full, with the rest retrieved from reference TRBV9 and TRBJ1-2, is DSGVTQTPKHLITATGQRVTLRCSPRSGDLSVYWYQQSLDQGLQFLIQYYNGEERAKGNILERFSAQQFPDLHSELNLSSLELGDSALYFCASSVSVRAGDGYTFGSGTRLTVV.

A note on this clonotype: The junction departs from the called germline gene at one end, perhaps through a read error. This CDR3 is CASKDERRGTDAQYF. The CDR3 DNA reads TGCGCCAGCAAAGATGAGCGGAGAGGCACAGATGCGCAGTATTTT. This chain connects TRBV5-1 to TRBJ2-3; D is possibly TRBD2 (5 bases). CDR1 and CDR2 (germline): SGHRS, YFSETQ. CDR3 size: 15 residues.

This clonotype has at least ten counts. CDR3 protein: CASSFGAATYEQYF. The CDR3 coding sequence is TGTGCCAGCAGTTTTGGGGCGGCTACCTACGAGCAGTACTTC. V usage is TRBV28 and J usage is TRBJ2-7; possible D gene TRBD1, 5 bases. CDR1 and CDR2 (germline): MDHEN, SYDVKM. V lost 3 bases and J lost 2, with 11 bases in between. The CDR3 has 14 residues.